This entry lists 7 T cell receptor beta chains sequenced from one sample in a study of blood T cell repertoires in COVID-19. Repertoires were generated with immunoSEQ multiplex PCR, while TCRdb's copy carries only in-frame clones and drops some. The profile shows almost 200,000 clones, around four fifths of them singletons. The sample taken for sequencing was peripheral blood. The receptors here all came from a man aged 55 to 70 with COVID-19, enrolled during active disease.

The genes are TRBV5-5 and TRBJ1-2, with 7 bases fitting TRBD1. The CDR3 totals 13 residues. CDR1 and CDR2 from the germline V gene are SGHKS and YYEKEE (reference sequence). V was clipped by 6 bases and J by 8 bases; unmatched bases: 10. CDR3 DNA: TGTGCCAGCACCGCCGACAGGGTTGGGGGCTACACCTTC. Translating gives CASTADRVGGYTF.

This rearrangement joins TRBV5-4 to TRBJ2-7, with D tentatively TRBD1 (5 bases). Germline CDR1 is SGHNT and CDR2 is YYREEE (reference sequence). The CDR3 covers 13 residues. V lost 1 base and J lost 6, with 11 bases in between. CDR3 in DNA: TGTGCCAGCAGCTTGAAAGGGGCCTCCGAGCAGTACTTC. It codes for CASSLKGASEQYF.

V usage is TRBV7-2 and J usage is TRBJ1-1; D is perhaps TRBD1 (6 bases). The CDR3 covers 12 residues. Trimming stripped 8 bases from V and 5 bases from J, with 12 bases between. The germline V gene encodes CDR1 SGHTA and CDR2 FQGNSA. The CDR3 nucleotides are TGTGCCAGCGGGATCAGGGGAACTGAAGCTTTCTTT. Protein product: CASGIRGTEAFF. The entire variable domain, with the rest obtained from reference TRBV7-2 and TRBJ1-1, is as follows: GAGVSQSPSNKVTEKGKDVELRCDPISGHTALYWYRQSLGQGLEFLIYFQGNSAPDKSGLPSDRFSAERTGGSVSTLTIQRTQQEDSAVYLCASGIRGTEAFFGQGTRLTVV.

The chain is built from TRBV28 and TRBJ1-2, with TRBD1 matching 9 bases. The CDR3 runs 16 residues. V was pared by 2 bases and J by 3 bases, with 7 bases of the junction left unmatched. CDR1 MDHEN and CDR2 SYDVKM come from the germline V gene. This CDR3 reads CASSLLGTGRDYGYTF. The CDR3 DNA reads TGTGCCAGCAGTTTACTTGGGACAGGGAGGGACTATGGCTACACCTTC.

The CDR3 DNA reads as TGCGCCAGCAGCCAGGGTGCTGGACTAGCGGGAGGAGAGACCCAGTACTTC. Encoded protein: CASSQGAGLAGGETQYF. The rearrangement joins TRBV5-1 to TRBJ2-5; TRBD2 aligns across 14 bases. This CDR3 contains 17 residues. The ends lost 4 bases at V and 4 bases at J; junction bases unmatched: 9. Germline-derived CDR1 and CDR2 are SGHRS and YFSETQ.

The rearrangement links TRBV29-1 to TRBJ1-2, with 12 bases lining up with TRBD1. The junction had 10 bases not matched to a gene; V was cut back by 6 bases and J by 8 bases. The germline V gene encodes CDR1 SQVTM and CDR2 ANQGSEA. CDR3 size: 14 residues. The CDR3 nucleotides read TGCAGCGTGACGGGACAGGGGGCAAGTAGGGGCTACACCTTC. This translates into CSVTGQGASRGYTF.

The chain uses TRBV4-2 and TRBJ1-1, with a possible D match to TRBD1 (6 bases). The germline gives CDR1 LGHNA, CDR2 YNFKEQ. V was shortened by 0 bases and J by 11 bases, with 22 bases between the two germline ends. The CDR3 has 16 amino acids. CDR3 nucleotides: TGTGCCAGCAGCCAAGACGTGTCGGACAGACCACCATTGGCTTTCTTT. Translation gives CASSQDVSDRPPLAFF.